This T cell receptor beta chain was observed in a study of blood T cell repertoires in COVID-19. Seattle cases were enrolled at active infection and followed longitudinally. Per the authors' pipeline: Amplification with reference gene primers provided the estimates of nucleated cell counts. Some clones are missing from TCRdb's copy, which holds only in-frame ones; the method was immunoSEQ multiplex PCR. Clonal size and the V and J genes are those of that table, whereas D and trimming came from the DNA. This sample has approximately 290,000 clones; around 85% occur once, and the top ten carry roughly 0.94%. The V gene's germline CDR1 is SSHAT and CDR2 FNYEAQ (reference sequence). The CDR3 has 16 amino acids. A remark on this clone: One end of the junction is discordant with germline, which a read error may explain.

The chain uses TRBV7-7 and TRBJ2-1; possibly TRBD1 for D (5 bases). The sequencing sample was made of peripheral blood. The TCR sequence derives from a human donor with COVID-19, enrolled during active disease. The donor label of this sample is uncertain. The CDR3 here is CASSLGPGSSYNEQFF. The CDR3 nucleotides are TGTGCTAGCAGCTTAGGTCCAGGGTCCTCCTACAATGAGCAGTTCTTC.